These T cell receptor beta chains were read from a single sample in a study of T cells in Graves' hyperthyroidism and ophthalmopathy. One entry per CDR3 protein results from TCRdb running MiXCR on the multiplex PCR reads. The sample lists about 280,000 distinct CDR3 sequences, less than 30% seen once, with approximately 25% in the top ten. The sequencing input was blood. The receptors stem from a man aged 35 to 55 with Graves' hyperthyroidism that later progressed to Graves' ophthalmopathy. CDR3s include the opening cysteine and the closing phenylalanine or tryptophan. D genes are given only for firm matches. The size field is filled for only some rows; it gives once, few, many or a size class.

J gene	V gene	clone size	D gene	CDR3 protein	CDR3 DNA
TRBJ2-4	TRBV30	few	-	CAWSVYTGASGNIQYF	TGTGCCTGGAGTGTATATACGGGGGCGTCGGGAAACATTCAGTACTTC
TRBJ1-2	TRBV28	once	-	CASLRGAGGYTF	TGTGCCAGCCTTCGGGGGGCGGGTGGCTACACCTTC
TRBJ2-7	TRBV27	-	TRBD1	CASSSNPGQGFLWYF	TGTGCCAGCAGTTCCAACCCGGGACAGGGGTTTCTGTGGTACTTC
TRBJ2-7	TRBV6-2/TRBV6-3	-	TRBD1	CASSTLGTGDSEQYF	TGTGCCAGCAGTACCCTCGGGACAGGGGATTCCGAGCAGTACTTC
TRBJ1-5	TRBV6-1	few	-	CASSEVERQPQHF	TGTGCCAGCAGTGAAGTGGAGCGTCAGCCCCAGCATTTT
TRBJ1-5	TRBV20-1	many	-	CSARDWGGQPQHF	TGCAGTGCTAGAGATTGGGGAGGTCAGCCCCAGCATTTT
TRBJ2-4	TRBV20-1	many	-	CSAVSEKNIQYF	TGCAGTGCTGTCTCGGAGAAAAACATTCAGTACTTC
TRBJ2-7	TRBV20-1	-	-	CSANWDSSYEQYF	TGCAGTGCTAACTGGGACTCCTCCTACGAGCAGTACTTC
TRBJ2-7	TRBV5-1	many	-	CASSVGSAYEQYF	TGCGCCAGCAGCGTCGGCTCTGCCTACGAGCAGTACTTC
TRBJ1-5	TRBV30	many	-	CAWSDDNNQPQHF	TGTGCCTGGAGCGACGACAACAATCAGCCCCAGCATTTT
TRBJ1-5	TRBV20-1	-	TRBD1	CNKRTGSNNQPQHF	TGCAACAAACGGACAGGGTCAAACAATCAGCCCCAGCATTTT
TRBJ2-5	TRBV9	many	TRBD1	CASSVDRGQETQYF	TGTGCCAGCAGCGTAGACAGGGGGCAAGAGACCCAGTACTTC
TRBJ2-5	TRBV7-9	-	TRBD1	CANSRGTGVQETQYF	TGTGCCAACAGCCGCGGGACAGGGGTGCAAGAGACCCAGTACTTC